The entry below gives a single T cell receptor (beta chain) sequence along with its context. Its target is unknown. This sample stems from a study of beta chain features in type 1 diabetes. Donors contributed one heparinised blood draw apiece, averaging approximately 120 mL. Markers CD45RO/CCR7/CD25/CD127/CD95/CD27 served to sort CD4+ naive, central memory, regulatory and stem cell-like memory cells. The isolated RNA, all of it, was reverse transcribed, so expressed TCRB transcripts were what got sequenced. Deep immunoSEQ sequencing covered naive, central memory and regulatory T cell samples. Using immunoSEQ multiplex PCR, the repertoire was profiled, and TCRdb retains in-frame clones only, with some absent. The repertoire holds 330,000 or so clones, around 19% seen once, with under 0.05% in the top ten. Whole-study results and caveats: Sampled from patients, naive, central memory and Treg TCRB repertoires appeared more similar than those sampled from healthy donors.

CDR3 size: 14 residues. CDR1 PRHDT and CDR2 FYEKMQ come from the germline V gene (reference sequence). V was trimmed by 6 bases and J by 5 bases, leaving 14 bases between them. This TCR came from a woman aged 18-35 years in good health. Input material: naive CD4+ T cells from blood. V and J are TRBV13 and TRBJ1-5, with D unresolved. CDR3 nucleotide sequence: TGTGCCAGCAGGGACTCGAGGTTTGATCAGCCCCAGCATTTT. Amino acid sequence: CASRDSRFDQPQHF.